The 17 T cell receptor beta chains in this list originate from one sample, sequenced in a study of T-cell reconstitution after alpha-beta-depleted transplantation in children. Unique molecular identifiers were incorporated during preparation of the TCRbeta library. TCRdb reprocessed the PCR reads via MiXCR and lists one record per CDR3 protein. Of around 600,000 distinct CDR3 sequences listed, approximately 22% were seen once; the top ten hold approximately 14%. Sample: PBMCs, mostly from graft donor cells, taken 360 days after TCRalphabeta/CD19-depleted stem cell transplant. These receptors all come from a boy younger than two who had a stem cell transplant for acute myeloid leukemia, so the T cells may come from the graft donor.

The chain carries TRBV24-1 and TRBJ2-1; D might be TRBD1 (6 bases). Germline lookup yields CDR1 KGHDR and CDR2 SFDVKD. This CDR3 spans 16 amino acids. Trimming removed 2 bases at V and 2 bases at J, with 12 bases between. CDR3 loop: CATSDSQGNTYNEQFF. In DNA, the CDR3 is TGTGCCACCAGTGATTCCCAGGGGAACACCTACAATGAGCAGTTCTTC.

This clonotype was found a few times. The genes are TRBV9 and TRBJ2-7; maybe TRBD1 (5 bases). V lost 3 bases to trimming and J lost 2 bases, with 12 bases between them. CDR3 length: 14 amino acids. The germline V gene encodes CDR1 SGDLS and CDR2 YYNGEE. The CDR3 DNA is TGTGCCAGCAGCGCCTACGACAGTCCCTACGAGCAGTACTTC. This translates into CASSAYDSPYEQYF.

The chain links TRBV20-1 to TRBJ2-5, with 8 bases lining up with TRBD1. This CDR3 has 15 amino acids. CDR1 and CDR2 (germline): DFQATT, SNEGSKA (reference sequence). With 0 bases clipped from V and 6 bases from J, the junction kept 9 bases outside the gene matches. The CDR3 region has the DNA TGCAGTGCTAGAGATCCTGGACAGGGTCAAAAGACCCAGTACTTC. It is translated as CSARDPGQGQKTQYF.

The chain combines TRBV12-3 or TRBV12-4 with TRBJ2-3; D call uncertain. CDR3 size: 14 residues. V lost 6 bases to trimming and J lost 2 bases, with 12 bases between them. The CDR3 loop is CASSENLVTDTQYF. The CDR3 DNA reads TGTGCCAGCAGCGAGAATTTGGTCACAGATACGCAGTATTTT.

This clonotype occurred many times. The chain links TRBV10-2 to TRBJ2-7; TRBD1 agrees at 9 bases. This CDR3 has 13 amino acids. J gave up 6 bases and V 5 bases, and 5 bases lay outside the gene matches. Per germline, CDR1 WSHSY and CDR2 SAAADI. The CDR3 nucleotides read TGCGCCAGCAGTCCGGGACAGGGCTTCGAGCAGTACTTC. Its protein is CASSPGQGFEQYF.

This clonotype came up once. V and J are TRBV12-3 or TRBV12-4 and TRBJ2-5; the match to TRBD2 covers 9 bases. The CDR3 is 15 amino acids. With 3 bases clipped from V and 5 bases from J, the junction kept 7 bases outside the gene matches. CDR3: CASSFAGGPGETQYF. CDR3 sequence (DNA): TGTGCCAGCAGTTTCGCGGGGGGGCCTGGGGAGACCCAGTACTTC.

This clonotype has just a few counts. The chain has TRBV4-3 and TRBJ2-7; the D is unclear. V lost 1 base and J 4 bases, leaving 11 bases between the germline ends. The germline gives CDR1 LGHNA, CDR2 YSLEER. The CDR3 totals 14 residues. CDR3 sequence: CASSQARSAYEQYF. The CDR3 DNA is TGCGCCAGCAGCCAAGCTCGGTCTGCTTACGAGCAGTACTTC.

The V and J genes are TRBV6-6 and TRBJ2-1, with 7 bases fitting TRBD2. The trim removed 5 bases at V and 10 bases at J, leaving 5 bases unmatched. CDR3 size: 12 residues. Germline lookup yields CDR1 MNHNY and CDR2 SVGAGI (reference sequence). CDR3 protein: CASSRDYVEQFF. CDR3 nucleotides: TGTGCCAGCAGTCGGGACTACGTCGAGCAGTTCTTC.

The gene calls are TRBV20-1 and TRBJ2-7; 14 nucleotides agree with TRBD2. Germline assignment: CDR1 DFQATT and CDR2 SNEGSKA (reference sequence). V gave up 5 bases and J gave up 5 bases; unmatched junction bases: 14. The CDR3 is 17 amino acids. CDR3 DNA sequence: TGCAGTGCTGGTTATCTCGGGACTAGCGGGGGAATTAACGAGCAGTACTTC. Translating gives CSAGYLGTSGGINEQYF.

The chain uses TRBV5-1 and TRBJ2-1; D assignment may be TRBD1 or TRBD2 (5 bases each). The CDR3 runs 15 residues. Looked up from germline, CDR1 is SGHRS and CDR2 is YFSETQ. Between the trimmed V and J ends, which lost 6 bases and 3 bases, there was a span of 16 bases. CDR3 in amino acids: CASNPGTRDYNEQFF. CDR3 DNA: TGCGCCAGCAACCCTGGGACCCGGGACTACAATGAGCAGTTCTTC.

This clonotype was seen once. This chain uses TRBV5-1 with TRBJ2-1; D perhaps matches TRBD1 (8 bases). The V gene lost 5 bases and the J gene lost 3 bases, with 15 bases spanning the gap. Germline CDR1 is SGHRS and CDR2 is YFSETQ. The CDR3 has 15 amino acids. CDR3 nucleotide sequence: TGCGCCAGCAGTACGAACAGGGGGGGCTACAATGAGCAGTTCTTC. Residues: CASSTNRGGYNEQFF.

About this clonotype itself: A much larger clone differs from this one at a single base, so this may be a read error. V gene TRBV27 combines with J gene TRBJ2-1; tentative D call: TRBD1 (6 bases). From germline, CDR1 is MNHEY and CDR2 SMNVEV (reference sequence). This CDR3 spans 14 amino acids. The CDR3 coding sequence is TGTTCCAGCAGGACAGACCGCTCCTACAATGAGCAGTTCTTC. Translating it yields CSSRTDRSYNEQFF.

The chain uses TRBV6-5 and TRBJ1-6; 7 bases fit TRBD1. The CDR3 contains 17 residues. The junction had 9 bases not matched to a gene; V was cut back by 0 bases and J by 7 bases. CDR1 is MNHEY and CDR2 is SVGAGI in the germline V gene. CDR3 nucleotides: TGTGCCAGCAGTTACTCGAGGTTGGGGACAGCCAATTCACCCCTCCACTTT. This codes for CASSYSRLGTANSPLHF.

This clonotype has a count of ten or more. This chain links TRBV18 with TRBJ2-1; 13 bases map to TRBD2. CDR1 and CDR2 from the germline V gene are KGHSH and LQKENI. Trimming took 5 bases from V and 8 from J; bases not matched to a gene: 6. The CDR3 totals 15 residues. The CDR3 here is CASSSGLAGLDEQFF. The DNA of the CDR3 is TGTGCCAGCTCATCGGGACTAGCGGGGCTGGATGAGCAGTTCTTC.

This clonotype has a single count. A read error may be the cause here, since a much bigger clone is one base away. J is TRBJ1-5 and V is TRBV25-1; D uncertain. Trimming removed 8 bases from V and 2 bases from J, with 7 bases in between. Germline V gives CDR1 MGHDK, CDR2 SYGVNS. The CDR3 totals 12 residues. CDR3 in amino acids: CASGLGNQPQHF. The CDR3 DNA follows: TGTGCCAGCGGACTGGGCAATCAGCCCCAGCATTTT.

This clonotype has only a few counts. The gene calls are TRBV20-1 and TRBJ1-4; D uncertain. The length of the CDR3 is 15 residues. With 3 bases removed from V and 0 bases from J, the gap between germline ends came to 11 bases. In germline, CDR1 is DFQATT, CDR2 SNEGSKA (reference sequence). The DNA of the CDR3 is TGCAGTGCTAGTCTGAGTCACCCAACTAATGAAAAACTGTTTTTT. Protein: CSASLSHPTNEKLFF.

This clonotype has ten or more counts. This chain uses TRBV7-8 with TRBJ1-2; D not certain. Germline CDR1 reads SGHVS; CDR2 reads FQNEAQ. Trimming pared 2 bases from V and 5 bases from J, leaving 15 bases between. This CDR3 comprises 15 residues. The CDR3 here is CASSLYSEDPYGYTF. CDR3 nucleotide sequence: TGTGCCAGCAGCTTATATTCCGAGGACCCATATGGCTACACCTTC.